This T cell receptor (beta chain) stems from a study of cytomegalovirus exposure and HLA in healthy donors. This CDR3 is built from 17 residues. V gave up 3 bases and J gave up 1 base, with 17 bases separating them. Germline CDR1 is SGHNT and CDR2 is YYREEE (reference sequence). Study-wide findings and caveats: There were reportedly fewer N-insertions in an Asian-associated ancestry cluster than the roughly 670-donor mean, in a later analysis. In vitro checks showed that a few CMV-associated chains really do target CMV antigens. The analysis excluded some indistinguishable V segments, including TRBV6-2 and TRBV6-3.

Both 60 Vbeta primers and 13 Jbeta primers went into the PCR. Sequencing was performed with immunoSEQ multiplex PCR; in TCRdb, only in-frame clones are kept and a portion is missing. The table has some 78,000 clones, approximately 77% seen once; the top ten hold 11%. Points on this clone: Its antigen remains unknown.

The sequence came from a woman in her 40s in good health and CMV-seropositive. Sequences were obtained from PBMCs. The genes are TRBV5-4 and TRBJ1-5; D is possibly TRBD1 (6 bases). The CDR3 region has the DNA TGTGCCAGCAGCTCCGGAGGGGGGGGCGGGAGCAATCAGCCCCAGCATTTT. Its protein product is CASSSGGGGGSNQPQHF.